This passage covers 8 T cell receptor beta chains from one sample sequenced in a study of T cells in tuberculosis. Time point in this sample: new active TB diagnosis, blood taken before or within 7 days of starting treatment. Libraries were prepared by immunoSEQ multiplex PCR; TCRdb keeps only in-frame clonotypes and omits some of them. The sample contains about 53,000 clones, about 95% of which appear only once. Sequenced here: PBMCs, sampled at tuberculosis diagnosis. The receptors derive from an adult with tuberculosis.

This sequence joins TRBV7-9 and TRBJ2-1, with 9 bases lining up with TRBD1. Germline V lookup: CDR1 SEHNR, CDR2 FQNEAQ (reference sequence). V shed 8 bases, J shed 5 bases, and the junction held 13 bases outside the gene matches. CDR3 size: 16 residues. CDR3 protein: CASGRERGQGNNEQFF. The CDR3 coding sequence is TGTGCCAGCGGCCGGGAACGGGGACAGGGAAACAATGAGCAGTTCTTC.

CDR3 coding DNA: TGTGCCAGCAGCTCTCGCGGGGGACAGGGGGCCTACGAGCAGTACTTC. This sequence encodes CASSSRGGQGAYEQYF. The gene calls are TRBV7-2 and TRBJ2-7; TRBD1 matches 11 bases. CDR1 and CDR2 from the germline V gene are SGHTA and FQGNSA. J gave up 2 bases and V 4 bases, and 7 bases lay outside the gene matches. The CDR3 extends over 16 amino acids.

J is TRBJ2-3 and V is TRBV5-4; possible D gene TRBD2, 5 bases. V gave up 2 bases and J gave up 7 bases, with 17 bases separating them. The length of the CDR3 is 15 residues. The germline gives CDR1 SGHNT, CDR2 YYREEE (reference sequence). The CDR3 loop is CASSFEGVAGYTQYF. The CDR3 nucleotides are TGTGCCAGCAGCTTTGAGGGAGTAGCTGGGTATACGCAGTATTTT.

The CDR3 loop reads CASDDRAGYGYTF. CDR3 in DNA: TGTGCTAGTGACGACAGGGCCGGGTATGGCTACACCTTC. The V and J genes are TRBV12-5 and TRBJ1-2, with TRBD1 matching over 7 bases. The CDR3 consists of 13 residues. After removal of 7 bases from V and 5 bases from J, the junction contained 7 bases not matched to a gene. Per the germline V gene, CDR1 is LGHNT and CDR2 is FRNRAP.

This sequence joins TRBV5-8 and TRBJ1-6, with TRBD1 identical over 9 bases. Germline V gives CDR1 SGHTS, CDR2 YDEGEE. The CDR3 consists of 14 residues. V shed 2 bases and J 9 bases; nucleotides not matched to a gene: 3. The CDR3 bases are TGTGCCAGCAGCTTTCGACAGGGGGGTTCACCCCTCCACTTT. This codes for CASSFRQGGSPLHF.

This clone occurred once. The chain joins TRBV11-2 to TRBJ2-6; unclear D gene. With 2 bases removed from V and 0 bases from J, the gap between germline ends came to 5 bases. Germline V lookup: CDR1 SGHAT, CDR2 FQNNGV. This CDR3 has 15 residues. The CDR3 DNA sequence: TGTGCCAGCAGCTTATCTAGCTCTGGGGCCAACGTCCTGACTTTC. Translation gives CASSLSSSGANVLTF.

The chain links TRBV30 to TRBJ1-1; perhaps TRBD1 as D (5 bases). The ends were cut back, 4 bases at V and 4 bases at J, with 10 bases in the middle. Germline assignment: CDR1 GTSNPN and CDR2 SVGIG (reference sequence). This CDR3 is built from 12 residues. The CDR3 coding sequence is TGTGCCTGGAAGGCAGGGCCCACTGAAGCTTTCTTT. Protein: CAWKAGPTEAFF.

The V call is TRBV6-5, the J call TRBJ1-1; 7 nucleotides match TRBD1. The J segment lost 4 bases and the V segment lost 4 bases, leaving 6 bases of the junction unmatched. Germline V CDR1 and CDR2: MNHEY, SVGAGI. This CDR3 has 14 residues. The CDR3 spells CASSLTGLGTEAFF. In nucleotides, the CDR3 is TGTGCCAGCAGTTTGACAGGGTTGGGCACTGAAGCTTTCTTT.